The sequence of this TCR beta chain was determined in a study of blood T cell repertoires in COVID-19. Across the study: Samples came from the United States, Italy and Spain, spanning acute and convalescent COVID-19. The analysed material was cDNA or gDNA that came from T cells, B-cell-depleted T cells, or PBMCs.

As originally analysed: The assay estimated nucleated cells by amplifying reference gene primers. Clones were sequenced by immunoSEQ multiplex PCR, and TCRdb holds only the in-frame ones, with some missing. The V and J calls and the clone size are those of that table, but D and trimming were determined from the DNA. Among a few hundred thousand clones listed, about 86% were seen once. V was pared by 7 bases and J by 4 bases, with 12 bases of the junction left unmatched. CDR1 SNHLY and CDR2 FYNNEI come from the germline V gene. CDR3 length: 15 amino acids. The J gene is TRBJ1-2, the V gene TRBV2, with 7 bases lining up with TRBD1. This clonotype was obtained from a woman in her forties or fifties with acute or convalescent COVID-19. The sequenced sample consisted of peripheral blood. The DNA of the CDR3 is TGTGCCAGCATGGATATGACAGGGAATTCCTATGGCTACACCTTC. As protein: CASMDMTGNSYGYTF.